These T cell receptor beta chains were read from a single sample in a study of blood T cell repertoires in COVID-19. TCRdb's table, derived via immunoSEQ multiplex PCR, lists solely in-frame clones and lacks some. Of about 76,000 clones listed, roughly nine tenths are singletons. The sequenced sample consisted of peripheral blood. These receptors were taken from a man aged 50 to 59 with acute or convalescent COVID-19. Both conserved end residues are part of each CDR3. D genes are given only for firm matches. Size tells how often a clone was seen (once, few, many) or the class of an expanded clone, and some rows leave it out.

j_call clone_size v_call d_call cdr3_aa cdr3_nt
TRBJ2-2 . TRBV4-1 . CASSRTGQNTGELFF TGCGCCAGCAGCCGAACGGGACAAAACACCGGGGAGCTGTTTTTT
TRBJ1-1 . TRBV5-1 TRBD1 CASSWEQGSTEAFF TGCGCCAGCAGCTGGGAACAGGGGAGCACTGAAGCTTTCTTT
TRBJ1-1 . TRBV4-1 TRBD1 CASRDRGTEAFF TGCGCCAGCAGGGACAGGGGCACTGAAGCTTTCTTT
TRBJ2-1 . TRBV12-5 TRBD1 CASGTGQGINEQFF TGTGCTAGTGGTACGGGACAGGGAATAAATGAGCAGTTCTTC
TRBJ2-6 once TRBV10-3 TRBD1 CAISVGTASGANVLTF TGTGCCATCAGTGTGGGGACAGCCTCTGGGGCCAACGTCCTGACTTTC
TRBJ1-1 . TRBV19 . CASSHRVLEAFF TGTGCCAGTAGCCACAGGGTCCTTGAAGCTTTCTTT
TRBJ1-2 . TRBV18 TRBD1 CASTGDRNYGYTF TGTGCCAGCACCGGGGACAGGAACTATGGCTACACCTTC
TRBJ1-3 . TRBV28 . CASSTSGSVSGNTIYF TGTGCCAGCAGTACTTCAGGGTCCGTCTCTGGAAACACCATATATTTT
TRBJ1-2 . TRBV25-1 . CASSVPGADDSRGYTF TGTGCCAGCAGTGTCCCAGGGGCCGACGACTCTCGTGGCTACACCTTC
TRBJ2-2 . TRBV28 . CASSYLRGTGELFF TGTGCCAGCAGTTACCTCAGGGGAACCGGGGAGCTGTTTTTT
TRBJ2-4 . TRBV5-3 TRBD1 CARSRDRGHSKNIQYF TGTGCCAGAAGCAGGGACAGGGGGCATTCCAAAAACATTCAGTACTTC
TRBJ1-2 . TRBV10-2 . CASSERQGGGYTF TGCGCCAGCAGTGAGCGCCAGGGAGGTGGCTACACCTTC
TRBJ2-3 . TRBV7-2 TRBD2 CASSLKPLAGGFSDTQYF TGTGCCAGCAGCTTAAAACCGCTAGCGGGGGGATTCTCAGATACGCAGTATTTT
TRBJ1-4 . TRBV6-5 . CASRGLNEKLFF TGTGCCAGCAGGGGCCTAAATGAAAAACTGTTTTTT
TRBJ2-1 . TRBV27 TRBD2 CASSPGTSTYNEQFF TGTGCCAGCAGCCCTGGGACTAGCACCTACAATGAGCAGTTCTTC
TRBJ2-1 . TRBV6-5 . CASSFVVVHSYNEQFF TGTGCCAGCAGTTTTGTAGTGGTCCACTCCTACAATGAGCAGTTCTTC
TRBJ2-5 . TRBV3-1/TRBV3-2 . CASSQNGYQETQYF TGTGCCAGCAGCCAGAACGGGTACCAAGAGACCCAGTACTTC
TRBJ2-5 . TRBV5-4 . CASSLGQQETQYF TGTGCCAGCAGCTTAGGACAACAAGAGACCCAGTACTTC
TRBJ1-1 . TRBV7-9 . CASSLWNTEAFF TGTGCCAGCAGCCTGTGGAACACTGAAGCTTTCTTT
TRBJ1-1 . TRBV4-1 . CASSQVERMGMNTEAFF TGCGCCAGCAGCCAAGTTGAACGAATGGGCATGAACACTGAAGCTTTCTTT
TRBJ2-3 . TRBV15 . CATSGRSTDTQYF TGTGCCACCAGCGGCAGAAGCACAGATACGCAGTATTTT
TRBJ1-6 . TRBV5-1 . CASSLDRGSHSPLHF TGCGCCAGCAGCTTAGACCGCGGTAGTCACTCACCCCTCCACTTT
TRBJ1-6 . TRBV7-2 TRBD1 CASSRQGMVNSPLHF TGTGCCAGCAGCAGACAGGGGATGGTTAATTCACCCCTCCACTTT
TRBJ1-6 few TRBV5-4 . CASSLGLQTNSPLHF TGTGCCAGCAGCTTAGGTTTACAGACCAATTCACCCCTCCACTTT
TRBJ2-7 . TRBV9 . CASSVTGQTYEQYF TGTGCCAGCAGCGTAACAGGGCAAACCTACGAGCAGTACTTC
TRBJ2-1 . TRBV24-1 . CATSDPDRSGVNEQFF TGTGCCACCAGTGACCCCGACAGGTCCGGGGTCAATGAGCAGTTCTTC